This record looks at one T cell receptor beta chain sequence and its context. Data came from immunoSEQ multiplex PCR; TCRdb stores just in-frame clones and leaves some out. The sample holds more than 140,000 clones; roughly 90% are singletons and the top ten take 2.5% to 3.5%. This record comes from a study of T cell responses to AZD1222 COVID-19 vaccine. This CDR3 contains 15 residues. Germline CDR1 is SGDLS and CDR2 is YYNGEE. Between the trimmed V and J ends, which lost 1 base and 0 bases, there was a span of 10 bases. The receptor's source is an adult in good health. The sequenced sample was peripheral blood, obtained on day 0 of AZD1222 vaccination. This chain links TRBV9 with TRBJ1-2, with D possibly matching TRBD1 (6 bases). The CDR3 sequence is CASSVQAGANYGYTF. The CDR3 DNA sequence: TGTGCCAGCAGCGTACAGGCAGGGGCTAACTATGGCTACACCTTC.